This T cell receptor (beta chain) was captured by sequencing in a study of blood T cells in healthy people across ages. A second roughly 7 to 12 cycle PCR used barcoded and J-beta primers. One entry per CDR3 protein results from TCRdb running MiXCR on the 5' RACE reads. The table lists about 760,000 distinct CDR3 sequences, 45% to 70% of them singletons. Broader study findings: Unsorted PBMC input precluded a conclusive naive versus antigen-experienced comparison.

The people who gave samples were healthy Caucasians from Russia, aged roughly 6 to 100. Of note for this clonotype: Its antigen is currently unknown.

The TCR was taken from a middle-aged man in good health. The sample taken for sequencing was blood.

CDR3 amino acids: CASSLGVFSRTNNSPLHF. The CDR3 bases are TGTGCCAGCAGCTTAGGGGTGTTCAGCAGAACTAATAATTCACCCCTCCACTTT. The chain couples TRBV7-8 to TRBJ1-6; D is unresolved. The length of the CDR3 is 18 residues. Trimming pared 1 base from V and 5 bases from J, leaving 18 bases between. In germline, CDR1 is SGHVS, CDR2 FQNEAQ.